The text below deals with one T cell receptor (beta chain). Its antigen specificity is not known. No base quality values were provided; no much bigger clone lies one nucleotide off. This sample is drawn from a study of blood T cell repertoires in COVID-19 (dated by TCRdb to about 2020). Study-wide context: ImmuneRACE Cohort 3 recovered participants were defined by two consecutive negative NP/OP PCR tests, healthcare professional clearance, or symptom resolution. Samples from collaborators originated in the United States, Italy and Spain and spanned both the acute and convalescent phases of COVID-19. The prospective study material was composed of cDNA or gDNA derived from T cells, B-cell-depleted T cells, or PBMCs. Deeply sampled blood TCRbeta repertoires from subjects exposed to, actively infected with, or recovered from COVID-19 were included in the dataset. The repertoires were made available in a free public database intended to serve as a resource for research on the immune response to SARS-CoV-2. The samples were drawn from two sources: the first 160 participants of the ongoing ImmuneRACE study, and over 950 subjects contributed by 6 global collaborators. The sample metadata nearly always contained a de-identified subject ID, COVID-19 status, age in years and sex. Where available, HLA class I and class II types were obtained from metadata supplied by the sample provider rather than from assay-based typing.

TCRbeta CDR3 regions were amplified from genomic DNA by means of the immunoSEQ Assay, a bias-controlled multiplex PCR. In the authors' own workflow: The number of nucleated cells in each sample was estimated from the amplification of reference gene primers within the assay. Sequence reads were collapsed and filtered to measure the absolute abundance of every unique TCRbeta CDR3 rearrangement. For each sample, productive Simpson clonality was calculated as the square root of Simpson's diversity index across productive rearrangements. This immuneACCESS table, as held by TCRdb, lists in-frame sequences with V and J called but not all clones. Of the missing ones, under half trace to an unresolved V gene in checked studies; the others have no known cause. For V, J and clone size, that table is used; D and trimming come from the DNA. Within this sample are some 300,000 clones, with approximately 90% of them counted one time only. Around 2% of the sample lies in the top ten.

General conclusions and limits of the study: Clinical and demographic metadata were provided uncurated, with the amount varying by source and participant.

Participants in the prospective study were aged about 18 to 100 years, lived in about two dozen United States geographic areas, and enrolled through a virtual design. In the prospective study, cohorts were assigned on the basis of participant-reported clinical history obtained from a screening survey and a study questionnaire. Each participant in the prospective study had whole blood, serum and a nasopharyngeal or oropharyngeal swab collected by mobile phlebotomists. Additional blood draws and questionnaires over an approximately 2-month period could optionally be provided by prospective study participants. Before DNA extraction, blood samples from the prospective study were shipped at room temperature or frozen. The CDR3 starts with the cysteine, ends with the phenylalanine, and has 16 residues. The read is trimmed to its CDR3 DNA, 48 bases read in frame from base 1. Trimmed from V: 5 bases; trimmed from J: 6 bases; junction bases lacking a gene match: 6. CDR1 and CDR2 are read off the germline V gene as SGHTA and FQGNSA.

This TCR came from a woman aged 55-69 years in a cohort exposed to, infected with or recovered from COVID-19 (not recorded which). The sequencing sample was made of PBMCs or T cells enriched from blood (not recorded which). The V gene is TRBV7-2 and the J gene is TRBJ2-2; TRBD2 aligns with 13 central bases. CDR3 sequence: CASSRGLAGTAGELFF. DNA sequence: TGTGCCAGCAGCCGGGGACTAGCGGGAACCGCCGGGGAGCTGTTTTTT.